These 10 T cell receptor beta chains originate from one sample sequenced in a study of blood T cell repertoires in COVID-19. Assay used: immunoSEQ multiplex PCR; TCRdb lists only in-frame clones, some missing. The sample has around 250,000 clones, around 90% seen once. Sequenced: peripheral blood. The source is a woman between 65 and 79 years old with COVID-19, enrolled during active disease.

V and J are TRBV10-3 and TRBJ1-1; no clear D gene. Germline CDR1 and CDR2: ENHRY and SYGVKD. Trimming took 6 bases from V and 3 from J, leaving 11 bases between them. CDR3 size: 13 residues. CDR3 residues: CAIRQTLYTEAFF. CDR3 DNA sequence: TGTGCCATCAGACAGACCCTTTACACTGAAGCTTTCTTT.

J is TRBJ1-3 and V is TRBV4-1; TRBD1 agrees at 8 bases. V lost 5 bases, J lost 8 bases, and 20 bases stayed unmatched. CDR1 is MGHRA and CDR2 is YSYEKL in the germline V gene. The CDR3 spans 18 residues. The CDR3: CASSLFGGTGGRSDTIYF. The CDR3 coding sequence is TGCGCCAGCAGCTTATTCGGAGGCACAGGGGGTAGGAGTGACACCATATATTTT.

The V gene is TRBV7-2, the J gene TRBJ1-2; D is possibly TRBD1 (6 bases). Deletions cut 2 bases from V and 7 bases from J, with 17 bases between. Germline CDR1 SGHTA, CDR2 FQGNSA. The CDR3 extends over 15 amino acids. CDR3 in amino acids: CASSLSWGQSGGYTF. The DNA of the CDR3 is TGTGCCAGCAGCTTATCTTGGGGGCAATCGGGTGGCTACACCTTC.

The chain links TRBV3-1 (or the pseudogene TRBV3-2) to TRBJ1-5, with TRBD1 matching 7 bases. V lost 2 bases and J lost 0; bases outside the gene matches: 4. Germline V gene sequence: CDR1 LGHDT, CDR2 YNNKEL (reference sequence). The CDR3 runs to 16 residues. CDR3 in amino acids: CASSQSGGDSNQPQHF. The CDR3 DNA reads as TGTGCCAGCAGCCAATCAGGGGGTGATAGCAATCAGCCCCAGCATTTT.

J is TRBJ2-6 and V is TRBV10-2, with D perhaps TRBD2 (6 bases). CDR3 length equals 17 residues. V was shortened by 6 bases and J by 3 bases, with 18 bases between the two germline ends. Germline assignment: CDR1 WSHSY and CDR2 SAAADI. CDR3 bases: TGCGCCAGCAGACCCGGGACTCTCCTGAGTGGGGCCAACGTCCTGACTTTC. Translated, it gives CASRPGTLLSGANVLTF.

The rearrangement links TRBV19 to TRBJ2-2, with D perhaps TRBD2 (5 bases). Germline CDR1 is LNHDA and CDR2 is SQIVND (reference sequence). The CDR3 length is 14 residues. The V gene lost 6 bases and the J gene lost 4 bases, with 12 bases spanning the gap. This CDR3 is CASRVGLITGELFF. CDR3 in DNA: TGTGCCAGTAGGGTTGGACTTATCACCGGGGAGCTGTTTTTT.

This clone has more than one count but fewer than ten. The chain is built from TRBV29-1 and TRBJ1-1, with 8 nucleotides matching TRBD1. The CDR3 covers 13 residues. The germline V gene encodes CDR1 SQVTM and CDR2 ANQGSEA. Trimming cost V 7 bases and J 3 bases; bases outside gene matches: 7. In DNA form, the CDR3 reads TGCAGCGCCGGACAGGGAATGGACACTGAAGCTTTCTTT. Its translation is CSAGQGMDTEAFF.

The chain has TRBV6-5 and TRBJ2-1; TRBD1 matches 10 bases. V shed 7 bases and J 8 bases; nucleotides not matched to a gene: 11. Germline V CDR1 and CDR2: MNHEY, SVGAGI. The CDR3 is made up of 15 amino acids. The CDR3 sequence is CASIPGQGPRDEQFF. CDR3 coding DNA: TGTGCCAGCATCCCGGGACAGGGGCCCCGGGATGAGCAGTTCTTC.

This clone was seen just once. J is TRBJ2-1 and V is TRBV11-3; perhaps TRBD2 as D (6 bases). V was shortened by 5 bases and J by 4 bases, with 15 bases between the two germline ends. Per germline, CDR1 SGHNT and CDR2 YENEEA. The CDR3 runs 15 residues. This chain's CDR3 is CASSPLRGAYNEQFF. DNA of the CDR3: TGTGCCAGCAGCCCCCTGCGGGGAGCTTACAATGAGCAGTTCTTC.

The V and J genes are TRBV7-3 and TRBJ2-1, with D possibly TRBD2 on 5 matching bases. This CDR3 is 14 amino acids long. Trimming shortened V by 0 bases and J by 9 bases, and 12 bases separated the two germline ends. CDR1 is SGHTA and CDR2 is FQGTGA in the germline V gene. CDR3 in amino acids: CASSLTRTHGEQFF. CDR3 bases: TGTGCCAGCAGCTTAACAAGGACTCACGGTGAGCAGTTCTTC.